A selection of T cell receptor beta chains follows, all from one sample in a study of CD8+ T cells in alopecia areata. Some clones are missing from TCRdb's copy, which holds only in-frame ones; the method was immunoSEQ multiplex PCR. In the table there are 190,000 or so clones, 45% to 75% of which are singletons. The sequences come from CD4+ T cells sorted from blood, collected at week 4, from a patient treated with tofacitinib. The origin of the receptors is a human donor with alopecia areata. Each CDR3 is given with its conserved first and last residue. The D gene is left open where the match is weak. Expanded clones get a size class; other rows say once, few or many, or leave the size out.

D	V	size	J	DNA	CDR3
-	TRBV30	-	TRBJ1-4	TGTGCCTCGGCTGCAACTAATGAAAAACTGTTTTTT	CASAATNEKLFF
-	TRBV29-1	-	TRBJ1-2	TGCAGCGTCTCGCCGTATGGCTACACCTTC	CSVSPYGYTF
-	TRBV7-2	many	TRBJ2-5	TGTGCCAGCAGCCATCCGGGAGTCCAAGAGACCCAGTACTTC	CASSHPGVQETQYF
-	TRBV10-2	-	TRBJ2-3	TGCGCCAGCAGGGACGAGTCCAGGGGAACAGATACGCAGTATTTT	CASRDESRGTDTQYF
-	TRBV29-1	-	TRBJ2-7	TGCAGCGTTGAAGCTGCCAGTTCCTACGAGCAGTACTTC	CSVEAASSYEQYF
-	TRBV11-2	-	TRBJ2-3	TGTGCCAGCAGGAGGGGAACCGGAGGGGATACGCAGTATTTT	CASRRGTGGDTQYF
-	TRBV28	-	TRBJ2-6	TGTGCCAGCAGCCTGCAGGGTGGTGGGGCCAACGTCCTGACTTTC	CASSLQGGGANVLTF
-	TRBV6-1	few	TRBJ2-3	TGTGCCAGCACCCGACCCCGGGGGGCGACAGATACGCAGTATTTT	CASTRPRGATDTQYF
-	TRBV4-1	-	TRBJ2-1	TGCGCCAGCAGCTTCCGAGAAGGGGGCAATGAGCAGTTCTTC	CASSFREGGNEQFF
TRBD1	TRBV27	few	TRBJ2-7	TGTGCCAGCAGTAGACAGGGGGGCGAGCAGTACTTC	CASSRQGGEQYF
-	TRBV30	-	TRBJ2-5	TGTGCCCGCGGGGCAGTTGGTGGGACCCGGTACTTC	CARGAVGGTRYF
TRBD2	TRBV30	-	TRBJ2-1	TGTGCCTGGAGAGGGACTAGCGGGGGGAAGCAGTTCTTC	CAWRGTSGGKQFF
-	TRBV19	-	TRBJ1-2	TGTGCCAGTATTCCATCACCGGGACCGATTAACTATGGCTACACCTTC	CASIPSPGPINYGYTF
TRBD2	TRBV30	-	TRBJ2-1	TGTGCCTGGAGGAGACTAGCGGGGTTGGCCTACAATGAGCAGTTCTTC	CAWRRLAGLAYNEQFF
-	TRBV29-1	-	TRBJ2-2	TGCAGCGCTGGGGCAGGGTCAACCGGGGAGCTGTTTTTT	CSAGAGSTGELFF
-	TRBV6-6	few	TRBJ1-2	TGTGCCAGCAGAAACGGACAGCTTAACTATGGCTACACCTTC	CASRNGQLNYGYTF
-	TRBV2	few	TRBJ2-7	TGTGCCAGCAGTGACCTCGGGACCGCCTACGAGCAGTACTTC	CASSDLGTAYEQYF
-	TRBV2	-	TRBJ2-2	TGTGCCAGCAGTTCAGGGGTGGCCGGGGAGCTGTTTTTT	CASSSGVAGELFF
-	TRBV30	-	TRBJ2-7	TGTGCCTGCAAAGATACCTACGAGCAGTACTTC	CACKDTYEQYF
-	TRBV23-1	-	TRBJ2-6	TGCGCCAGCAGTCATTCAAACAAGGGACATCTGGGCCCTGGGGCCAACGTCCCGACTTTC	CASSHSNKGHLGPGANVPTF
-	TRBV13	-	TRBJ1-6	TGTGCCAGCAGTCGAACGTTTCAGGGATTTTCCCTTTCACCCCTCCACTTT	CASSRTFQGFSLSPLHF
TRBD1	TRBV19	few	TRBJ2-2	TGTGCCAGTAGTGCTGGGACAGGCCTTACGAACACCGGGGAGCTGTTTTTT	CASSAGTGLTNTGELFF
-	TRBV2	few	TRBJ2-1	TGTGCCAGCAGTGAGGGGCAATACAATGAGCAGTTCTTC	CASSEGQYNEQFF
TRBD1	TRBV6-5	-	TRBJ1-6	TGTGCCAGCAGTCGGGACAGTAATTCACCCCTCCACTTT	CASSRDSNSPLHF
TRBD1	TRBV7-8	-	TRBJ2-4	TGTGCCAGCAGCTTAGTGGCCGGGGACAGCTTAATTAAAAACATTCAGTACTTC	CASSLVAGDSLIKNIQYF
TRBD1	TRBV2	-	TRBJ2-1	TGTGCCAGCAGTGAAGTCCCGACAGGGACCCCCCACAATGAGCAGTTCTTC	CASSEVPTGTPHNEQFF
TRBD1	TRBV25-1	-	TRBJ1-6	TGTGCCAGCAGTGAGGGGACAGGGGTCAATAATTCACCCCTCCACTTT	CASSEGTGVNNSPLHF
-	TRBV29-1	-	TRBJ1-2	TGCAGCGTTGCTTCTCCGGGAATTGGCGGCTACACCTTC	CSVASPGIGGYTF
-	TRBV28	-	TRBJ2-4	TGTGCCAGCAGTTCACCTGGGACGATCTGGAACATTCAGTACTTC	CASSSPGTIWNIQYF
-	TRBV5-1	-	TRBJ1-4	TGCGCCAGCAGCTTGGCCCTCAGGGCTCGCGAAAAACTGTTTTTT	CASSLALRAREKLFF
TRBD2	TRBV18	-	TRBJ2-7	TGTGCCAGCCTACCCCAGCGGGGGGTCCCCCTTGGGTACTTC	CASLPQRGVPLGYF
TRBD2	TRBV5-6	few	TRBJ2-1	TGTGCCAGCAGCTTGGGACTAGCGGCTGAGCAGTTCTTC	CASSLGLAAEQFF
TRBD1	TRBV11-1	-	TRBJ1-2	TGTGCCAGCAGCTTAGACCCGGGACAGGGCCACTATGGCTACACCTTC	CASSLDPGQGHYGYTF
TRBD2	TRBV7-9	few	TRBJ2-2	TGTGCCAGGACGGGGGGGACAACGAACACCGGGGAGCTGTTTTTT	CARTGGTTNTGELFF
TRBD1	TRBV30	-	TRBJ1-5	TGTGCCTGGAGTCCGGGGACAGGGCTCAATCAGCCCCAGCATTTT	CAWSPGTGLNQPQHF
-	TRBV5-4	-	TRBJ2-2	TGTGCCAGCAGCTTGACGGAGAACACCGGGGAGCTGTTTTTT	CASSLTENTGELFF
-	TRBV30	-	TRBJ1-5	TGTGCCTGGAGTGTACGTGGAGATCAGCCCCAGCATTTT	CAWSVRGDQPQHF
TRBD2	TRBV28	few	TRBJ2-3	TGTGCCAGCGCGACTAGCGGGGGGGGTACAGATACGCAGTATTTT	CASATSGGGTDTQYF
-	TRBV19	-	TRBJ2-3	TGTGCCACCAAGACTAGACGGCTCATCACAGATACGCAGTATTTT	CATKTRRLITDTQYF
-	TRBV9	-	TRBJ2-5	TGTGCCAGCAGTAAAGGGGGTTCCCTAGAGACCCAGTACTTC	CASSKGGSLETQYF
-	TRBV9	-	TRBJ1-2	TGTGCCAGCATGGTCGGCTACACCTTC	CASMVGYTF
TRBD1	TRBV14	-	TRBJ1-1	TGTGCCAGCAGCCCAGGGGGACGTGAAGCTTTCTTT	CASSPGGREAFF
-	TRBV30	-	TRBJ1-6	TGTGCCTGGAGTCTGGGCAGGACGAATTCACCCCTCCACTTT	CAWSLGRTNSPLHF
TRBD2	TRBV18	few	TRBJ2-2	TGTGCCAGCAAACCAGCTCGGGGGGGCGTCACCGGGGAGCTGTTTTTT	CASKPARGGVTGELFF
-	TRBV30	-	TRBJ2-7	TGTGCCTGGTCGGGTTACGGTCCCTACGAGCAGTACTTC	CAWSGYGPYEQYF
-	TRBV29-1	few	TRBJ2-7	TGCAGCGTTTTCTCGGTGGGGGACTACGAGCAGTACTTC	CSVFSVGDYEQYF
-	TRBV14	-	TRBJ2-7	TGTGCCAGCAGCCGCCGGAGCTCCTACGAGCAGTACTTC	CASSRRSSYEQYF
-	TRBV6-5	-	TRBJ2-5	TGTGCCAGCAATGATGACGAACAGTACCAAGAGACCCAGTACTTC	CASNDDEQYQETQYF
-	TRBV11-2	-	TRBJ2-2	TGTGCCAGCAGCTTACCCCACACCGGGGAGCTGTTTTTT	CASSLPHTGELFF
-	TRBV27	-	TRBJ1-5	TGTGCCAGCAGCCCCCAGGGGTCCTATAGCAATCAGCCCCAGCATTTT	CASSPQGSYSNQPQHF
TRBD1	TRBV27	-	TRBJ1-1	TGTGCCAGCAGTCTCGGACAGGGAAGAGGGACTGAAGCTTTCTTT	CASSLGQGRGTEAFF
-	TRBV30	-	TRBJ2-5	TGTGCCTGGAGTGTACCTGGCCAAGAGACCCAGTACTTC	CAWSVPGQETQYF
-	TRBV30	once	TRBJ1-1	TGTGCCCAGGGGAGACTGAACACTGAAGCTTTCTTT	CAQGRLNTEAFF
-	TRBV18	-	TRBJ1-5	TGTGCCAGCTCACCGACGGAGGATCAGCCCCAGCATTTT	CASSPTEDQPQHF
-	TRBV5-1	-	TRBJ2-5	TGCGCCAGCAGCTTGAACGGGGGTTCGGGGGAGACCCAGTACTTC	CASSLNGGSGETQYF
-	TRBV5-6	few	TRBJ2-4	TGTGCCAGCAGCTTCGGGTTCAGCGAAAACATTCAGTACTTC	CASSFGFSENIQYF
-	TRBV5-1	-	TRBJ2-6	TGCGCCAGCGGTCAAAGGGGTGGGGCCTCTGGGGCCAACGTCCTGACTTTC	CASGQRGGASGANVLTF
-	TRBV7-7	-	TRBJ1-4	TGTGCTATCGACACGACGACTCCTCGCCAGAGAGAAAAACTGTTTTTT	CAIDTTTPRQREKLFF
TRBD1	TRBV30	-	TRBJ2-3	TGTGCCCAAGACAGGGGGGGAGGCACAGATACGCAGTATTTT	CAQDRGGGTDTQYF
-	TRBV2	-	TRBJ1-2	TGTGCCAGCAGCCTACGGGACCAGTCCTCTACTGGCTACACCTTC	CASSLRDQSSTGYTF